Following are 20 T cell receptor beta chains from one sample sequenced in a study of T cells in Graves' hyperthyroidism and ophthalmopathy. Template material for amplifying TCR beta CDR3 regions consisted of RNA transcripts. Using the HTBI primer set, a first-round RT-PCR was run on the TCR CDR3. TCRdb passed the multiplex PCR reads through MiXCR, listing each CDR3 protein once. This sample has 650,000 to 850,000 distinct CDR3 sequences, with approximately 18% found just once. Sequencing was done on a sample of blood. The receptors come from a woman between 45 and 65 years old with Graves' hyperthyroidism that later progressed to Graves' ophthalmopathy.

This clonotype occurred many times. The rearrangement joins TRBV6-1 to TRBJ2-7; tentative D call: TRBD1 (5 bases). This CDR3 has 15 residues. Germline CDR1 is MNHNS and CDR2 is SASEGT. Deletions cut 0 bases from V and 2 bases from J, with 11 bases between. CDR3 nucleotides: TGTGCCAGCAGTGAAGCCCCAGGGTTTACCTACGAGCAGTACTTC. This translates into CASSEAPGFTYEQYF.

With respect to this clonotype: A read error is possible here, since a much larger clone lies one base away. V and J are TRBV20-1 and TRBJ2-3; TRBD1 might be the D (6 bases). Trimming shortened V by 7 bases and J by 2 bases, and 13 bases separated the two germline ends. This CDR3 has 13 amino acids. Germline V lookup: CDR1 DFQATT, CDR2 SNEGSKA (reference sequence). CDR3 bases: TGCAGTGTGGGGGCTACTAACACAGATACGCAGTATTTT. Protein sequence: CSVGATNTDTQYF.

J is TRBJ2-4 and V is TRBV9; the match to TRBD2 covers 8 bases. The CDR3 totals 16 residues. Germline V gene data show CDR1 as SGDLS and CDR2 as YYNGEE. With V trimmed by 0 bases and J by 7 bases, 9 bases remained unmatched. This CDR3 reads CASSVGYTGGTNIQYF. The CDR3 region has the DNA TGTGCCAGCAGCGTAGGGTATACGGGGGGGACGAACATTCAGTACTTC.

This clonotype was counted at least ten times. At one boundary the junction diverges from the germline segment, which might be a read error. The chain is built from TRBV5-1 and TRBJ1-1; D unresolved. Germline-derived CDR1 and CDR2 are SGHRS and YFSETQ. This CDR3 has 13 amino acids. CDR3 region: CASSLEVGTEAFF. The CDR3 bases are TGTGCCAGCAGCCTAGAGGTTGGTACTGAAGCTTTCTTT.

A note on this clonotype: This clone may be a read error of a much larger clone one base away. The V call is TRBV5-1, the J call TRBJ1-1; 9 nucleotides align to TRBD1. Trimming at V came to 3 bases and at J to 11 bases, leaving 11 bases not matched to a gene. CDR3 size: 14 residues. Looked up from germline, CDR1 is SGHRS and CDR2 is YFSETQ. The CDR3: CASSSLRQGVDAFF. Written as DNA, the CDR3 is TGCGCCAGCAGCTCCCTCAGACAGGGGGTCGACGCTTTCTTT. Full variable domain (remainder filled in from reference TRBV5-1 and TRBJ1-1): KAGVTQTPRYLIKTRGQQVTLSCSPISGHRSVSWYQQTPGQGLQFLFEYFSETQRNKGNFPGRFSGRQFSNSRSEMNVSTLELGDSALYLCASSSLRQGVDAFFGQGTRLTVV.

This clonotype was seen ten or more times. CDR3 protein: CASIPRSTDTQYF. The CDR3 DNA sequence: TGTGCCAGCATCCCCAGGTCCACAGATACGCAGTATTTT. The chain links TRBV2 to TRBJ2-3; D gene ambiguous. The V end was cut by 7 bases, the J end by 2 bases, with 10 bases between. Germline-derived CDR1 and CDR2 are SNHLY and FYNNEI. This CDR3 comprises 13 residues. The full variable domain, rest sourced from reference TRBV2 and TRBJ2-3, is EPEVTQTPSHQVTQMGQEVILRCVPISNHLYFYWYRQILGQKVEFLVSFYNNEISEKSEIFDDQFSVERPDGSNFTLKIRSTKLEDSAMYFCASIPRSTDTQYFGPGTRLTVL.

There are many counts of this clonotype. This chain uses TRBV6-1 with TRBJ2-7; D possibly corresponds to TRBD1 (6 bases). The CDR3 is 14 residues long. Germline V lookup: CDR1 MNHNS, CDR2 SASEGT. V lost 7 bases and J lost 0, with 13 bases in between. CDR3 in DNA: TGTGCCAGCAAAATGGACAGTCTCTCCTACGAGCAGTACTTC. Translation gives CASKMDSLSYEQYF.

V usage is TRBV19 and J usage is TRBJ2-5; the D is unclear. The V end lost 5 bases, the J end lost 5 bases, and 12 bases lay between the germline ends. From germline, CDR1 is LNHDA and CDR2 SQIVND (reference sequence). CDR3 length: 13 amino acids. As DNA, the CDR3 is TGTGCCAGTAGTGCGGCTAGTCCGGAGACCCAGTACTTC. This gives the protein CASSAASPETQYF.

This clonotype was found many times. The chain links TRBV12-3 or TRBV12-4 to TRBJ1-2; D may be TRBD1 (5 bases). The CDR3 loop spans 14 amino acids. V was cut by 7 bases and J by 10 bases, with 22 bases left in between. The CDR3 region is CASTIGHLRSLYTF. The CDR3 DNA sequence: TGTGCCAGCACTATAGGACATTTACGCTCTCTCTACACCTTC.

This clonotype was detected ten times or more. In DNA, the CDR3 is TGTGCCAGCAGTGACCTTCGGGACGGAGACACTGAAGCTTTCTTT. As protein: CASSDLRDGDTEAFF. The chain joins TRBV2 to TRBJ1-1; D is possibly TRBD1 (5 bases). This CDR3 region has 15 residues. The germline V gene has CDR1 SNHLY and CDR2 FYNNEI. The germline V and J ends were trimmed by 3 bases and 3 bases, with 14 bases remaining between them.

The J gene is TRBJ2-7, the V gene TRBV4-1; D remains ambiguous. V was pared by 1 base and J by 0 bases, with 13 bases between. Germline assignment: CDR1 MGHRA and CDR2 YSYEKL. CDR3 length: 16 residues. The CDR3 region is CASSQGTAGPSYEQYF. The CDR3 coding sequence is TGCGCCAGCAGCCAAGGAACAGCAGGCCCCTCCTACGAGCAGTACTTC.

This clonotype was observed many times. The chain combines TRBV5-1 with TRBJ1-2; TRBD1 matches at 9 bases. Germline V gives CDR1 SGHRS, CDR2 YFSETQ. The junction had 6 bases not matched to a gene; V was cut back by 3 bases and J by 0 bases. The CDR3 contains 16 residues. This CDR3 reads CASSWNRDRANYGYTF. DNA of the CDR3: TGCGCCAGCAGCTGGAACCGGGACAGGGCTAACTATGGCTACACCTTC.

This clonotype was picked up many times. This sequence joins TRBV20-1 and TRBJ2-3; 15 bases map to TRBD2. Per germline, CDR1 DFQATT and CDR2 SNEGSKA (reference sequence). The CDR3 length is 19 residues. The V gene end was trimmed by 3 bases and the J gene end by 2 bases; junction bases not matched to a gene: 12. This CDR3 reads CSASSPVRTSGGATDTQYF. The CDR3 region has the DNA TGCAGTGCTAGCTCTCCTGTTCGGACTAGCGGGGGGGCCACAGATACGCAGTATTTT.

The J gene is TRBJ2-5, the V gene TRBV19, with no clear D. This CDR3 has 13 residues. V was pared by 8 bases and J by 0 bases, with 10 bases between. The germline gives CDR1 LNHDA, CDR2 SQIVND (reference sequence). The DNA of the CDR3 is TGTGCCAGTGCCGACGAGAACCAAGAGACCCAGTACTTC. Its protein is CASADENQETQYF. Combining the CDR3 with reference TRBV19 and TRBJ2-5 gives the whole variable domain DGGITQSPKYLFRKEGQNVTLSCEQNLNHDAMYWYRQDPGQGLRLIYYSQIVNDFQKGDIAEGYSVSREKKESFPLTVTSAQKNPTAFYLCASADENQETQYFGPGTRLLVL.

Ten or more counts support this clonotype. The CDR3 region has the DNA TGCAGTGCCACAGGGGCCGGGACGGAAGCTTTCTTT. Translated, it gives CSATGAGTEAFF. This chain links TRBV20-1 with TRBJ1-1; TRBD1 matches at 7 bases. The CDR3 extends over 12 amino acids. J gave up 8 bases and V 6 bases, and 9 bases lay outside the gene matches. Germline V gene lookup returns CDR1 DFQATT and CDR2 SNEGSKA (reference sequence).

This clonotype was picked up one time. A junction end diverges from the germline sequence, so it may reflect a read error. The chain joins TRBV5-6 to TRBJ2-5, with TRBD1 as a possible D gene (6 bases). This CDR3 contains 13 residues. The germline CDR1 and CDR2 sequences are SGHDT and YYEEEE. This CDR3 reads CASTLRGIETQYF. The CDR3 DNA reads as TGTGCCAGCACCCTGAGGGGGATTGAGACTCAGTACTTC.

The chain joins TRBV27 to TRBJ2-3; D not certain. The CDR3 extends over 13 amino acids. Looked up from germline, CDR1 is MNHEY and CDR2 is SMNVEV (reference sequence). Trimming took 8 bases from V and 2 from J, leaving 11 bases between them. CDR3: CASRRLNTDTQYF. The CDR3, as DNA: TGTGCCAGCCGACGATTAAACACAGATACGCAGTATTTT.

This clonotype was recorded at least ten times. The chain employs TRBV12-3 or TRBV12-4 and TRBJ1-3; possible D gene TRBD1, 6 bases. Trimming pared 6 bases from V and 0 bases from J, leaving 9 bases between. The CDR3 covers 14 residues. CDR3 sequence reads: CASSHRASGNTIYF. CDR3 nucleotides: TGTGCCAGCAGCCACAGGGCCTCTGGAAACACCATATATTTT.

The gene calls are TRBV5-1 and TRBJ1-5; D may be TRBD1 (5 bases). Germline-derived CDR1 and CDR2 are SGHRS and YFSETQ. The CDR3 spans 15 residues. The V end lost 0 bases, the J end lost 3 bases, and 10 bases lay between the germline ends. The DNA of the CDR3 is TGCGCCAGCAGCTTGGGCGGGGGACTCAATCAGCCCCAGCATTTT. Translated, it gives CASSLGGGLNQPQHF.

This clonotype was counted at least ten times. The chain uses TRBV2 and TRBJ2-1, with 12 bases lining up with TRBD2. The germline V gene has CDR1 SNHLY and CDR2 FYNNEI. This CDR3 has 15 residues. J gave up 3 bases and V 6 bases, and 3 bases lay outside the gene matches. CDR3 in DNA: TGTGCCAGCAGCAAACTAGCGGGGGGCTACAATGAGCAGTTCTTC. It encodes CASSKLAGGYNEQFF.